This entry features one TCR beta chain sequence. As yet, its antigen is unknown. The authors sequenced patients whose flow cytometry had shown CD8+CD57+ cell expansion. Every patient had severe acquired aplastic anemia. For CDR3 and TCR beta VDJ profiling, genomic DNA was the template used. Each CDR3 protein gets one entry after TCRdb re-called the reads with MiXCR. Seen here are 450,000 to 600,000 distinct CDR3 sequences, roughly a third observed once, and the top ten hold nearly 0.85%. CDR1 and CDR2 from the germline V gene are DFQATT and SNEGSKA (reference sequence). V dropped 0 bases and J dropped 4 bases, with 18 bases sitting between them. The length of the CDR3 is 16 residues. The sample is drawn from a study of CD8+CD57+ T cells in acquired aplastic anemia. Study-level background: When averaged, DNA from sorted CD4+ and CD8+ cells came to approximately 3 ug. General study points: Patients did not significantly differ from controls in CD8+ Simpson's diversity. Found in both controls and patients were around 31 CD8+ CDR3 sequences.

The sequence was collected from a human donor with aplastic anemia. V is TRBV20-1 and J is TRBJ1-1; no clear D. Sequencing used sorted CD4+, CD8+, or CD8+CD57+ T cells (not recorded which) from PBMCs. Here the CDR3 reads CSARESVSGYGTEAFF. The CDR3 DNA follows: TGCAGTGCTAGAGAATCGGTATCTGGGTATGGCACTGAAGCTTTCTTT.